Listed below are T cell receptor beta chains from one sample, sequenced in a study of PD-1 blockade in classical Hodgkin lymphoma. Clones were read by immunoSEQ multiplex PCR, and TCRdb kept only the in-frame ones, dropping some. Of roughly 32,000 clones listed, around 94% are singletons. Sample: peripheral blood mononuclear cells (PBMCs). These receptor sequences come from a human donor with classical Hodgkin lymphoma. Each CDR3 is given with its conserved first and last residue. Fields, in order: V gene, CDR3 length, CDR3 protein.

V: TRBV7-2
length: 16
CDR3: CASSLSKGATQETQYF

V: TRBV7-9
length: 12
CDR3: CASSFAGETQYF

V: TRBV6-1
length: 14
CDR3: CASSTSGSSYEQYF

V: TRBV19
length: 12
CDR3: CASRGGSYGYTF

V: TRBV25-1
length: 14
CDR3: CASSEWASAYGYTF

V: TRBV11-2
length: 18
CDR3: CASSLIYRDGGRGTEAFF

V: TRBV13
length: 14
CDR3: CASSLGRGNWAQYF

V: TRBV27
length: 14
CDR3: CASSSDRGYYEQYF

V: TRBV15
length: 12
CDR3: CATSRDAGSQHF

V: TRBV30
length: 14
CDR3: CAWTRSSYNSPLHF

V: TRBV23-1
length: 15
CDR3: CASSRRGVSNQPQHF

V: TRBV5-1
length: 15
CDR3: CASSPTSGAQETQYF

V: TRBV19
length: 17
CDR3: CASSMAQGSSGANVLTF

V: TRBV7-9
length: 16
CDR3: CASSPRRQGMNTEAFF

V: TRBV10-3
length: 15
CDR3: CAISQLAGGSYEQYF

V: TRBV4-1
length: 15
CDR3: CASSQGHFGGQPQHF

V: TRBV18
length: 15
CDR3: CASSPDPGGHGELFF

V: TRBV5-6
length: 16
CDR3: CASSLLLGTDNEKLFF

V: TRBV9
length: 15
CDR3: CASSPTDRLHTEAFF

V: TRBV5-4
length: 18
CDR3: CASSSDRADQPLTGELFF

V: TRBV7-9
length: 13
CDR3: CASSLGQGDEQYF

V: TRBV19
length: 14
CDR3: CASSPGQPNTEAFF

V: TRBV9
length: 16
CDR3: CASSPRDNHMNTEAFF

V: TRBV19
length: 18
CDR3: CASSSDRDPLALNQPQHF

V: TRBV6-5
length: 11
CDR3: CASSSGIGYTF

V: TRBV5-5
length: 15
CDR3: CASSLRTGGWTEAFF

V: TRBV6-1
length: 11
CDR3: CASSEGYEQYF

V: TRBV7-8
length: 17
CDR3: CASSWRIGTSGANVLTF

V: TRBV7-2
length: 13
CDR3: CASSLSQRELSYF

V: TRBV11-3
length: 14
CDR3: CASSKGQGGGELFF

V: TRBV5-1
length: 12
CDR3: CASSLSGHEQYF

V: TRBV10-1
length: 15
CDR3: CASSEGYPNTGELFF

V: TRBV28
length: 15
CDR3: CASSPGTSKYYEQFF

V: TRBV2
length: 14
CDR3: CASSALGGPYGYTF

V: TRBV28
length: 15
CDR3: CASSLSSGYTGELFF

V: TRBV28
length: 11
CDR3: CASRSDGTQHF

V: TRBV7-8
length: 16
CDR3: CASSSTGGERDTEAFF

V: TRBV18
length: 14
CDR3: CASSPGTADNGYTF

V: TRBV19
length: 14
CDR3: CASKGQASSYEQYF

V: TRBV5-1
length: 15
CDR3: CASSIGQGEANEQFF

V: TRBV19
length: 15
CDR3: CASRSPGQGTGELFF

V: TRBV15
length: 15
CDR3: CATSATVRASEKLFF

V: TRBV2
length: 12
CDR3: CASRGGNTEAFF

V: TRBV28
length: 15
CDR3: CASSSPGQGVYEQYF

V: TRBV10-3
length: 12
CDR3: CAIRQGSTEAFF

V: TRBV14
length: 13
CDR3: CASSSRDRYGYTF

V: TRBV27
length: 18
CDR3: CASSLITGGLISYNEQFF

V: TRBV18
length: 14
CDR3: CASSPGTGVYEQYF

V: TRBV6-4
length: 14
CDR3: CASSEAPGAYEQYF

V: TRBV27
length: 16
CDR3: CASSLLAGGNTGELFF

V: TRBV2
length: 15
CDR3: CASQAASGDQETQYF

V: TRBV18
length: 20
CDR3: CASSPQASSGDFANTGELFF

V: TRBV29-1
length: 12
CDR3: CSVYHRGHEQYF

V: TRBV5-4
length: 17
CDR3: CASSLDSPLGGNEKLFF

V: TRBV4-3
length: 18
CDR3: CASSPGLAGGPDTGELFF

V: TRBV2
length: 14
CDR3: CATTHDGKNTEAFF

V: TRBV4-1
length: 15
CDR3: CASSAQGSQPYEQYF

V: TRBV2
length: 12
CDR3: CATGTDTGELFF